The source of this TCR beta chain is a study of shared clonotypes between healthy human individuals (dated by TCRdb to the early 2020s). Some background on the complete study: The cohort included a few men and two women between 18 and 49 years of age. For each donor, CD4 naive and CD4 memory were each given three plates, CD8 naive was given two plates, and CD8 memory was given one plate. Blood TCR repertoires of about 5 healthy adults were deeply sequenced to estimate repertoire size and the extent of clonotype sharing between individuals. To increase sequencing depth and limit assay-specific biases, different laboratories used diverse techniques to prepare libraries and sequence TCR repertoires. Each donor's leukapheresis produced roughly between about 0.8 and 10 billion PBMCs. General study outcomes and caveats: Because the study included a small number of donors, the genetic and exposure-history diversity represented was limited. Sharing across a few donors was observed for about 5% of naive CD4, about 4% of naive CD8, 2.3% of memory CD4, and around 0.4% of memory CD8 clonotypes. Pairwise subsampling led to the expectation that sequencing depth would affect the degree of clonotype sharing among donors. Naive subsets generally had larger estimated clonotype richness than memory subsets did. Sampling was restricted to blood, and TCR repertoires in tissues likely differ from the TCR repertoires found in blood. Clonotypes shared by all four sorted-subset donors showed higher generation probabilities than non-shared clonotypes. Even with the large sequencing depth, rarefaction of the sorted-subset datasets indicated that sequencing was incomplete.

Using the deep immunoSEQ assay, TCR CDR3 regions were amplified from genomic DNA by multiplex PCR. For each cell subset, the extracted genomic DNA was distributed evenly across all wells of several immunoSEQ 96-well plates, and each plate served as one replicate. For sorted subsets, about 200 ng genomic DNA, equal to 30,000 or so T cell genomes, was loaded into each replicate PCR. Purified libraries were measured with a Qubit 3.0 fluorometer, size-checked on a Bioanalyzer 2100, and measured again with the KAPA Library Quantification kit. Every immunoSEQ 96-well plate was sequenced on a dedicated single-read 150-cycle Illumina NextSeq 550 flow cell. On the study's bioinformatics: Because the immunoSEQ output held only junctional sequences and lacked quality scores, the filtering could not match the filtering applied to full-length reads. Sequences were annotated with PyIR, a Python wrapper for IgBLAST v1.9, using IMGT germline references to assign V/J genes and CDR3. Reads with weak V/J assignments (E-value above 1e-6), missing CDR3, stop codons, out-of-frame junctions, or ambiguous translated residues were removed. V3J clonotypes were defined as sequences sharing the same inferred V gene, J gene, and CDR3 amino acid sequence. Percentage overlap between repertoires was calculated by dividing the number of shared unique clonotypes by the size of the smaller repertoire. Repertoire richness was assessed with RTK rarefaction, the Chao1 estimator, and Recon v2.1 estimates of unobserved clonotypes. For all TCRbeta clonotypes obtained by the gDNA method from a handful of donors, generation probabilities were computed with OLGA. As stored in TCRdb, this immuneACCESS dataset retains in-frame rearrangements with V and J assigned. A fraction of the clones does not appear; measured against another copy, unresolved V genes explain less than half of the discrepancy, and the remainder lacks a known reason. V and J calls plus clone size are reproduced from that table; the DNA served to infer D and trimming. The sample yields approximately 2,000,000 clones; roughly 90% were counted once. Around 0.4% of the sample lies in the top ten.

The trim is 4 bases for V and 4 bases for J, with a gap of 13 bases between the germline ends. The CDR3 runs 14 amino acids, cysteine and phenylalanine included. Solely the CDR3 DNA is kept, with 42 bases framed from the first base. CDR1 and CDR2, looked up from the germline V gene, are KGHSH and LQKENI. Donors were healthy HIV-negative adults with no recently reported acute infections or vaccinations. Every donor was a Caucasian adult residing in Nashville, Tennessee, USA. CD4+ T cells were enriched through magnetic negative selection, after which naive cells were positively selected on CD45RA and the remaining negative fraction served as the memory subset. Blood was collected by leukapheresis, and PBMCs were isolated by Ficoll-Histopaque density gradient centrifugation and then cryopreserved in liquid nitrogen vapor phase. Analytical flow cytometry was used to check the purity and quantity of every magnetically sorted T cell population. From each sorted fraction, genomic DNA was isolated and quantified by UV absorbance on a Nanodrop 2000c.

Of note for this clone: The target of this receptor is not known. Base qualities are not recorded, but no much larger clone differs from it by a single base.

The receptor chain draws on TRBV18 and TRBJ2-5, and the D gene may be TRBD2, 6 bases matching. Sequencing was performed on naive CD4+ T cells from PBMCs. The cell subset or site label corresponds to: CD45RA+ positively selected. The receptor's source is a young man in good health. Some clones in this sample may be carry-over from other donors' samples. The DNA sequence is TGTGCCAGCTCACGAACCGCCGGGGGAGAGACCCAGTACTTC. Its translation reads: CASSRTAGGETQYF.